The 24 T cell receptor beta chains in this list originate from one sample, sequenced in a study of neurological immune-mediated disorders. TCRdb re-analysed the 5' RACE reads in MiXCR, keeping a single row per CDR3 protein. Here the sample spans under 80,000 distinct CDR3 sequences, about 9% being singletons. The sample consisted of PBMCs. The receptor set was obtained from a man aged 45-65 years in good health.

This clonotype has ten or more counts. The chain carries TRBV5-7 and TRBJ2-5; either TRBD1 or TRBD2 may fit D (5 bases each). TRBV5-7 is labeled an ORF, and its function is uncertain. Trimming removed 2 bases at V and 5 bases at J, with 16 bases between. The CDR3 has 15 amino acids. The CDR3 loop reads CASSLGTPYTETQYF. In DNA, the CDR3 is TGTGCCAGCAGCTTAGGGACCCCATATACCGAGACCCAGTACTTC.

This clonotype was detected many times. CDR3 nucleotides: TGTGCCAGCAGTTCCCCCTTGAGTTCACCCCTCCACTTT. It specifies CASSSPLSSPLHF. The gene calls are TRBV12-3 or TRBV12-4 and TRBJ1-6; D remains unclear. This CDR3 has 13 residues. V was pared by 4 bases and J by 9 bases, with 10 bases between.

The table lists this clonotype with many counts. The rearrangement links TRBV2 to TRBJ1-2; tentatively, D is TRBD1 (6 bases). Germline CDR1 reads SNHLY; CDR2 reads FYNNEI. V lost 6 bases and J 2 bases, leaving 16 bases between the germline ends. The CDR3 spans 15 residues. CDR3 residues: CASRGGRGANYGYTF. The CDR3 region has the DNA TGTGCCAGCAGGGGGGGACGGGGGGCGAACTATGGCTACACCTTC.

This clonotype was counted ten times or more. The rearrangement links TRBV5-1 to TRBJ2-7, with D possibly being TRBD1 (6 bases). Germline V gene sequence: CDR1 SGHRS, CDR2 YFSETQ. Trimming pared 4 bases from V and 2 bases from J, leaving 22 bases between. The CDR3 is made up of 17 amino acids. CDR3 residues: CASSQGRGQTRTYEQYF. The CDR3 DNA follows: TGCGCCAGCAGCCAGGGCAGGGGCCAAACACGAACCTACGAGCAGTACTTC.

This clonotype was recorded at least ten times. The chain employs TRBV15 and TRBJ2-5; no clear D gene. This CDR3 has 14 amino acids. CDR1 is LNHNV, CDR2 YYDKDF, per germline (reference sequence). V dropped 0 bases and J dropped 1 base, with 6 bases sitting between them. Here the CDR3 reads CATSRDRLQETQYF. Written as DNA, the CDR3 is TGTGCCACCAGCAGAGATCGACTCCAAGAGACCCAGTACTTC.

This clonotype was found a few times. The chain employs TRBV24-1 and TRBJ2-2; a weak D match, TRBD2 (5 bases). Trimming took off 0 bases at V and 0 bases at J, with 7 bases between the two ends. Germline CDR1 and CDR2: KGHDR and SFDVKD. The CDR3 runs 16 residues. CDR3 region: CATSDLGLTNTGELFF. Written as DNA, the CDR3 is TGTGCCACCAGTGATTTGGGACTGACGAACACCGGGGAGCTGTTTTTT.

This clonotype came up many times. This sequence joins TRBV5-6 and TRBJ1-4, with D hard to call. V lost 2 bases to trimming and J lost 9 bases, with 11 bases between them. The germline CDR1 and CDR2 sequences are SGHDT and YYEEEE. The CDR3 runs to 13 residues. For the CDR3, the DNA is TGTGCCAGCAGCTTACGAATAGGGAAAAAACTGTTTTTT. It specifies CASSLRIGKKLFF.

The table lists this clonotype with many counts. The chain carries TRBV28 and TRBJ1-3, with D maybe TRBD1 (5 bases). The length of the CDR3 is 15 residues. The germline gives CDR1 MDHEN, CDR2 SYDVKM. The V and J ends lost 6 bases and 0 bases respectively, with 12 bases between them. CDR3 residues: CASREGRFSGNTIYF. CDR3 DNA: TGTGCCAGCAGAGAGGGACGGTTCTCTGGAAACACCATATATTTT.

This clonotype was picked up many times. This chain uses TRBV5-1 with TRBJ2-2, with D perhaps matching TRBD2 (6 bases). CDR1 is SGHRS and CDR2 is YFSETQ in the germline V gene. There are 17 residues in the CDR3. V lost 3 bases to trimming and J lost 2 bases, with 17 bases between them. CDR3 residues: CASSWGDVRPNTGELFF. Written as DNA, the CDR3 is TGCGCCAGCAGCTGGGGGGACGTTCGCCCAAACACCGGGGAGCTGTTTTTT.

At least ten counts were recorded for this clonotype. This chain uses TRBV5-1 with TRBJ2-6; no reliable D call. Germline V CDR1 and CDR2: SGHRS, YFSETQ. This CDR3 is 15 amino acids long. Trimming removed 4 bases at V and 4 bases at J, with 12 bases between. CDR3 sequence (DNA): TGCGCCAGCAGCACTCTGGGTTCCGGGGCCAACGTCCTGACTTTC. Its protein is CASSTLGSGANVLTF.

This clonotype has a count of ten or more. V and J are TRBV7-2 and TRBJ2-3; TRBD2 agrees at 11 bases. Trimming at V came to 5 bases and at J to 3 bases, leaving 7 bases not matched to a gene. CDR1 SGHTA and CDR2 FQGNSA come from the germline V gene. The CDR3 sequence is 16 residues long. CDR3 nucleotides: TGTGCCAGCAGCGAACTAGCGGGAGTTGTGACAGATACGCAGTATTTT. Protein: CASSELAGVVTDTQYF. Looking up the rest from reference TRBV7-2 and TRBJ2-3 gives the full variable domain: GAGVSQSPSNKVTEKGKDVELRCDPISGHTALYWYRQSLGQGLEFLIYFQGNSAPDKSGLPSDRFSAERTGGSVSTLTIQRTQQEDSAVYLCASSELAGVVTDTQYFGPGTRLTVL.

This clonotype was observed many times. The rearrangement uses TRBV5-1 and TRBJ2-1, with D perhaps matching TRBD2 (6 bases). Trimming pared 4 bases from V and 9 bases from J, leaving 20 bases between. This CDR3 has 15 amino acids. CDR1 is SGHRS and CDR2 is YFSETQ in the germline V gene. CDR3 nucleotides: TGCGCCAGCAGCCCGGATGGGACGGACGGGAGTGAGCAGTTCTTC. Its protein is CASSPDGTDGSEQFF.

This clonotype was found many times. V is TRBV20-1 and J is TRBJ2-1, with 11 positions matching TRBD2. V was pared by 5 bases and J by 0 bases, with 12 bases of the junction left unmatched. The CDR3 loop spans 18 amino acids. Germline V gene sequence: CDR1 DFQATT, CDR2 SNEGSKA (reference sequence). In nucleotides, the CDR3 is TGCAGTGCTCCCCCCGGGACTAGCGGATTAAGCTCCTACAATGAGCAGTTCTTC. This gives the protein CSAPPGTSGLSSYNEQFF.

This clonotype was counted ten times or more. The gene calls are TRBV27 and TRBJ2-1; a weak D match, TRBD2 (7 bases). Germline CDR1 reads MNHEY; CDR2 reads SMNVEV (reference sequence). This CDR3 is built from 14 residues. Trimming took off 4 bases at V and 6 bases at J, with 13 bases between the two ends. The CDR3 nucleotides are TGTGCCAGCAGTTCCGGACTAGGGGGCAATGAGCAGTTCTTC. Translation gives CASSSGLGGNEQFF.

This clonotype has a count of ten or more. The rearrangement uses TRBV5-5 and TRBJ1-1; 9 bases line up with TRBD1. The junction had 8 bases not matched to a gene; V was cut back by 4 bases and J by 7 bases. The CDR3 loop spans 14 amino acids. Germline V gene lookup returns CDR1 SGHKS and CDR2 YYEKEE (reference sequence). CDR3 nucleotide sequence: TGTGCCAGCAGCGGAACAGGGGGCTCAAATGAAGCTTTCTTT. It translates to CASSGTGGSNEAFF.

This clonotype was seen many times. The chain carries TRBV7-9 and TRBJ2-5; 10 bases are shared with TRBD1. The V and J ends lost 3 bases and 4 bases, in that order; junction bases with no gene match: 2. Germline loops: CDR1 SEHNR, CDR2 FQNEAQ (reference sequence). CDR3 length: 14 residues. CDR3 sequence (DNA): TGTGCCAGCAGCTTCCGGACAGGGGGAGAGACCCAGTACTTC. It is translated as CASSFRTGGETQYF.

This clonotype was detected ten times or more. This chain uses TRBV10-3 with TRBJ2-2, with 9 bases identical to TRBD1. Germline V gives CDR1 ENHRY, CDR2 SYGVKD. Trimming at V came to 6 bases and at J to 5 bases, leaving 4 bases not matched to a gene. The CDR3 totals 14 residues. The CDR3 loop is CAIRPGQGTGELFF. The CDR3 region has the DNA TGTGCCATCAGGCCGGGACAGGGAACCGGGGAGCTGTTTTTT.

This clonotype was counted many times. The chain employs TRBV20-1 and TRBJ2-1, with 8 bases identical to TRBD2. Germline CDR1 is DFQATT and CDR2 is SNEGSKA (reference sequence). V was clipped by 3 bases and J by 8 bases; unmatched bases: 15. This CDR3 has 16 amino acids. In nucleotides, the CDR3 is TGCAGTGCTAGTGAGGGGGTAGCGGGGCCATTCGATGAGCAGTTCTTC. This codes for CSASEGVAGPFDEQFF.

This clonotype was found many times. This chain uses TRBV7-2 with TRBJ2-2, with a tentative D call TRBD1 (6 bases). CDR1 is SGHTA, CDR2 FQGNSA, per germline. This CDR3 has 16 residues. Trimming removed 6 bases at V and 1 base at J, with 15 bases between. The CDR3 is CASSRTGTRNTGELFF. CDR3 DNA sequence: TGTGCCAGCAGTCGTACCGGGACACGGAACACCGGGGAGCTGTTTTTT. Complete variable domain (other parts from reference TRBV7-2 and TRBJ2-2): GAGVSQSPSNKVTEKGKDVELRCDPISGHTALYWYRQSLGQGLEFLIYFQGNSAPDKSGLPSDRFSAERTGGSVSTLTIQRTQQEDSAVYLCASSRTGTRNTGELFFGEGSRLTVL.

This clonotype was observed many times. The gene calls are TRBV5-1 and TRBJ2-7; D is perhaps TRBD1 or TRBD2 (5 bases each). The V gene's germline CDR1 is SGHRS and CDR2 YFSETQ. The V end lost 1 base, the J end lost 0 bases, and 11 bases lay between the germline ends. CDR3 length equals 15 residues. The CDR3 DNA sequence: TGCGCCAGCAGCTTGTCGAGGGGAATCTCCTACGAGCAGTACTTC. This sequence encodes CASSLSRGISYEQYF.

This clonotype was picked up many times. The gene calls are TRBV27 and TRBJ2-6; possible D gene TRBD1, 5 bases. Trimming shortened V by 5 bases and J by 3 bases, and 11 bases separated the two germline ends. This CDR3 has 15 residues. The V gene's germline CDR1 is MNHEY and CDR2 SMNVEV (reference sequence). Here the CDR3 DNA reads TGTGCCAGCAGTCCCCTCAGGGTTGGGGCCAACGTCCTGACTTTC. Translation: CASSPLRVGANVLTF.

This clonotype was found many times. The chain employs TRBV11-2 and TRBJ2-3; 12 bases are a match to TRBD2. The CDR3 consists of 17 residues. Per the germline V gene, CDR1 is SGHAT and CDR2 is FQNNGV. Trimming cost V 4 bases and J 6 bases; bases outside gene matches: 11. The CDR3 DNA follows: TGTGCCAGCAGCTCCCCTCGACTAGCGGGAGTCGCCGATACGCAGTATTTT. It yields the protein CASSSPRLAGVADTQYF.

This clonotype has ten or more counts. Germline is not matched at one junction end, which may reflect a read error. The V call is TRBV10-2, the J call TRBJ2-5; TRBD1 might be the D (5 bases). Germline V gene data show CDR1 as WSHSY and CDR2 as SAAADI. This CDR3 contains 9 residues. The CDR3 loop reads CARSYRGCF. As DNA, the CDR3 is TGCGCCAGGTCATATAGGGGATGCTTC.

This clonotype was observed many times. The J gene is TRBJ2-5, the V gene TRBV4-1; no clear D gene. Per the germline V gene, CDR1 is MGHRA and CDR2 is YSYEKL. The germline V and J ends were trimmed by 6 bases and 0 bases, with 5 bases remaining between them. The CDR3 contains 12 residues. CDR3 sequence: CASRHNQETQYF. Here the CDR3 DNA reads TGCGCCAGCAGACATAACCAAGAGACCCAGTACTTC.